One and the same sample provided the 27 T cell receptor beta chains below, sequenced in a study of T cells expressing NK-cell markers. TCRdb re-called the 5' RACE reads and catalogs CDR3 proteins one per entry, DNA excluded. In all, the sample yields hundreds of thousands of distinct CDR3 sequences. The specimen was blood T cells: a sorted CD56 or NKG2C T cell subset, CD4+ or CD8+ T cells, or bulk PBMC T cells (not recorded which). These receptors were taken from a man between 18 and 35 years old in good health.

This chain's CDR3 is CASSLAGLIEQFF. The chain links TRBV7-8 to TRBJ2-1; the TRBD2 assignment by TCRdb is unverifiable without DNA. The CDR3 is 13 residues long. Germline lookup yields CDR1 SGHVS and CDR2 FQNEAQ.

CDR3 sequence: CAAMGLASEQYF. The chain links TRBV10-3 to TRBJ2-7; TCRdb outputs TRBD2, but without DNA this stays unchecked. The CDR3 is 12 residues long. Per the germline V gene, CDR1 is ENHRY and CDR2 is SYGVKD.

The V call is TRBV12-3 or TRBV12-4, the J call TRBJ2-1; TCRdb names TRBD2, which stays unverified in the absence of DNA. The CDR3 covers 15 residues. The CDR3 here is CANSKTSGRANEQFF.

V is TRBV12-3 or TRBV12-4 and J is TRBJ2-7. The CDR3 runs 15 residues. CDR3: CASSLTRQLSYEQYF.

This sequence joins TRBV4-3 and TRBJ1-6; TCRdb's assignment of TRBD1 cannot be checked, as there is no DNA. The V gene's germline CDR1 is LGHNA and CDR2 YSLEER. The CDR3 has 16 amino acids. This CDR3 reads CASRQGDRGYNSPLHF.

The chain is built from TRBV24-1 and TRBJ2-5. The germline V gene has CDR1 KGHDR and CDR2 SFDVKD. The CDR3 spans 12 residues. Here the CDR3 reads CATQSAKETQYF.

The chain employs TRBV5-5 and TRBJ2-1. Germline CDR1 and CDR2: SGHKS and YYEKEE (reference sequence). The CDR3 is 14 residues long. The CDR3 is CASSFLNFYNEQFF.

The chain is built from TRBV9 and TRBJ2-5; the D call from TCRdb, TRBD1, cannot be confirmed without DNA. Germline assignment: CDR1 SGDLS and CDR2 YYNGEE. The CDR3 runs to 14 residues. The CDR3 loop reads CASSRRGNEETQYF. The full variable domain, in which reference TRBV9 and TRBJ2-5 provide the parts outside the CDR3, is DSGVTQTPKHLITATGQRVTLRCSPRSGDLSVYWYQQSLDQGLQFLIQYYNGEERAKGNILERFSAQQFPDLHSELNLSSLELGDSALYFCASSRRGNEETQYFGPGTRLLVL.

The chain employs TRBV2 and TRBJ1-6; TCRdb returns TRBD1, unconfirmable since there is no DNA. CDR1 and CDR2 (germline): SNHLY, FYNNEI. The CDR3 has 15 amino acids. This CDR3 reads CASSPRQRYNSPLHF.

This chain connects TRBV12-3 or TRBV12-4 to TRBJ2-5; TCRdb indicates TRBD1, and absent DNA this call remains unverified. This CDR3 spans 12 amino acids. CDR3 amino acids: CASKQGQETQYF.

The V and J genes are TRBV5-1 and TRBJ1-1. Germline V lookup: CDR1 SGHRS, CDR2 YFSETQ. The CDR3 extends over 14 amino acids. CDR3 residues: CASSLGMDSTEAFF.

This chain links TRBV5-1 with TRBJ2-3; absent DNA, TCRdb's TRBD1 call cannot be checked. The CDR3 spans 16 residues. CDR1 SGHRS and CDR2 YFSETQ come from the germline V gene. The CDR3 here is CASSLGSGTGTDTQYF.

The chain couples TRBV7-2 to TRBJ2-2; TCRdb's D call, TRBD2, is unchecked because there is no DNA. The CDR3 length is 18 residues. Germline V gene sequence: CDR1 SGHTA, CDR2 FQGNSA. The CDR3 protein is CASSLAGRGPPATGELFF.

The chain joins TRBV6-5 to TRBJ2-6; the D call of TRBD1 rests on TCRdb alone, since no DNA is present to check it. CDR3 length equals 14 residues. Germline-derived CDR1 and CDR2 are MNHEY and SVGAGI. CDR3 sequence reads: CASSYGQSNNVLTF.

The chain employs TRBV15 and TRBJ2-1. Germline lookup yields CDR1 LNHNV and CDR2 YYDKDF (reference sequence). This CDR3 has 14 amino acids. CDR3 region: CATRTESSYNEQFF. The whole variable domain, filled in from reference TRBV15 and TRBJ2-1, reads DAMVIQNPRYQVTQFGKPVTLSCSQTLNHNVMYWYQQKSSQAPKLLFHYYDKDFNNEADTPDNFQSRRPNTSFCFLDIRSPGLGDTAMYLCATRTESSYNEQFFGPGTRLTVL.

V usage is TRBV6-5 and J usage is TRBJ2-3; absent DNA, TCRdb's TRBD2 call cannot be checked. The germline CDR1 and CDR2 sequences are MNHEY and SVGAGI. CDR3 length: 17 amino acids. The chain's CDR3 is CASSPASSGASTDTQYF.

The genes are TRBV4-2 and TRBJ1-1; TCRdb picks TRBD1, but there is no DNA to check that call. Germline CDR1 LGHNA, CDR2 YNFKEQ. This CDR3 is 16 amino acids long. The CDR3 sequence is CASSQVGDREAPEAFF.

CDR3 amino acids: CSVEDRGTGELFF. The chain couples TRBV29-1 to TRBJ2-2; checking the TCRdb D call of TRBD1 is not possible without DNA. Germline V lookup: CDR1 SQVTM, CDR2 ANQGSEA. This CDR3 spans 13 amino acids.

The chain combines TRBV12-3 or TRBV12-4 with TRBJ1-1; checking the TCRdb D call of TRBD1 is not possible without DNA. CDR3 length equals 16 residues. The chain's CDR3 is CASTEGGGIVNTEAFF.

The V call is TRBV12-3 or TRBV12-4, the J call TRBJ1-2. This CDR3 spans 14 amino acids. CDR3: CASRERGAHYGYTF.

The chain recombines TRBV4-1 with TRBJ1-1. This CDR3 is 16 amino acids long. The germline V gene encodes CDR1 MGHRA and CDR2 YSYEKL. CDR3 residues: CASSQDRGGMNTEAFF.

The chain has TRBV6-5 and TRBJ2-1. The CDR3 totals 15 residues. The germline gives CDR1 MNHEY, CDR2 SVGAGI. The CDR3 sequence: CASSYRGVSHLEQFF.

CDR3 amino acids: CASSQSGTPPVQFF. The rearrangement joins TRBV4-3 to TRBJ2-1; TCRdb selects TRBD1, and the lack of DNA leaves this call unchecked. In germline, CDR1 is LGHNA, CDR2 YSLEER. This CDR3 is 14 amino acids long.

This chain joins TRBV9 and TRBJ2-1; TCRdb lists TRBD2, though no DNA is available to test this call. This CDR3 spans 17 amino acids. Germline assignment: CDR1 SGDLS and CDR2 YYNGEE. The CDR3 sequence: CASSASGSRFSYNEQFF.

The genes are TRBV10-3 and TRBJ2-1; the D call from TCRdb, TRBD1, cannot be confirmed without DNA. CDR3 size: 12 residues. In germline, CDR1 is ENHRY, CDR2 SYGVKD. Here the CDR3 reads CAISAQGYEQFF.

V usage is TRBV5-1 and J usage is TRBJ2-3; TCRdb designates TRBD2, a call that cannot be tested without DNA. CDR1 is SGHRS, CDR2 YFSETQ, per germline. This CDR3 spans 17 amino acids. This CDR3 is CASSPLLAGQTPDTQYF.

The chain uses TRBV7-8 and TRBJ2-1; TCRdb outputs TRBD2, but without DNA this stays unchecked. Germline loops: CDR1 SGHVS, CDR2 FQNEAQ. The CDR3 spans 16 residues. The CDR3 region is CASSSRRLAGGPEQFF.